The sequence of this TCR beta chain was determined in a study of T cells after yellow fever vaccination. This clonotype was detected a few times. Germline-derived CDR1 and CDR2 are SGHTA and FQGNSA. The CDR3 covers 16 residues. The ends lost 5 bases at V and 8 bases at J; junction bases unmatched: 12. TCRdb redid the calling of the 5' RACE reads with MiXCR, one entry per CDR3 protein. The table includes some 350,000 distinct CDR3 sequences, under 5% detected once. The gene calls are TRBV7-2 and TRBJ1-2; TRBD1 aligns across 12 bases. Material: PBMCs, obtained 5 days after the yellow fever booster vaccination. This TCR derives from a man in his late teens or twenties who received the YFV17D yellow fever vaccine. The CDR3 region is CASSPEPRDRGLGYTF. For the CDR3, the DNA is TGTGCCAGCAGCCCGGAACCCCGGGACAGGGGGCTCGGCTACACCTTC.